This T cell receptor (beta chain) was found in a study of blood T cells in healthy people across ages. The use of a sample-barcoded 5' primer and a J-beta primer mix characterized a second PCR of about 7 to 12 cycles. With 12 random nucleotides, a template-switch adaptor tagged each individual cDNA molecule. Via MiXCR, TCRdb re-called the 5' RACE reads, giving one row per CDR3 protein. The sample holds roughly 1.5 million distinct CDR3 sequences; around 40% are singletons and the top ten take approximately 4%. This clonotype was detected a few times. Per-sample PBMC isolation yielded at least 6.5 million cells. The CDR3 consists of 14 residues. V was cut by 2 bases and J by 5 bases, with 12 bases left in between. The germline V gene has CDR1 SQVTM and CDR2 ANQGSEA.

Material: blood. This TCR came from a woman aged 18-35 years in good health. The genes are TRBV29-1 and TRBJ2-2; D could derive from TRBD1 or TRBD2 (5 bases each). CDR3 sequence reads: CSVESGPETGELFF. In DNA form, the CDR3 reads TGCAGCGTTGAATCGGGACCAGAGACCGGGGAGCTGTTTTTT.